This TCR beta chain originates from a study of blood T cells in healthy people across ages. General study results and limits: From one million sequenced T cells, diversity estimates were lower bounds.

Concerning this clonotype itself: Its antigen is not identified.

Healthy individuals of Caucasian origin from Russia, aged about 6 to 100, served as donors. The second PCR ran 7 to 11 cycles with a sample-barcoded 5' primer and J-beta primers. TCRdb reprocessed the 5' RACE reads with MiXCR, giving one entry per CDR3 protein. The repertoire includes approximately 960,000 distinct CDR3 sequences, roughly 28% of them detected once, and 9.5% to 13% sits in the top ten. Trimming cost V 6 bases and J 2 bases; bases outside gene matches: 4. In germline, CDR1 is MNHEY, CDR2 SMNVEV (reference sequence). The CDR3 runs to 14 residues. A further study also used this sample, focusing on T cells of mothers and their children. That source adds: Study donors consisted of a few healthy Caucasian mothers and their six children.

The material sequenced was blood. The clonotype comes from a woman in her thirties or forties in good health. The J gene is TRBJ2-3, the V gene TRBV27, with 8 bases aligning to TRBD1. The CDR3 sequence is CASRSQGVTDTQYF. The CDR3 region has the DNA TGTGCCAGCAGATCACAGGGGGTCACAGATACGCAGTATTTT.